The 2 T cell receptor beta chains below were found in one sample sequenced in a study of post-analysis software for immune sequencing data. Whole-study results and caveats: Roughly five TRBV segments appeared more often in patients than in controls, and TRBV5-6, TRBV5-1 and TRBV20-1 were among these.

For these receptors, no antigen is known. Prepared libraries of TCR beta cDNA carried unique molecular identifiers. TCRdb passed the PCR reads through MiXCR, listing each CDR3 protein once. The sample holds about 770,000 distinct CDR3 sequences, around 46% seen once. Sequencing input: blood. These receptors all stem from a girl between 10 and 17 years old with multiple sclerosis.

The chain combines TRBV27 with TRBJ2-3, with D perhaps TRBD2 (5 bases). Trimming stripped 5 bases from V and 2 bases from J, with 20 bases between. CDR3 length equals 17 residues. CDR1 MNHEY and CDR2 SMNVEV come from the germline V gene (reference sequence). Written as DNA, the CDR3 is TGTGCCAGCAGTACGAAGACTTGCGGGCGACTCACAGATACGCAGTATTTT. Protein: CASSTKTCGRLTDTQYF.

J is TRBJ2-5 and V is TRBV29-1; TRBD2 aligns across 13 bases. CDR1 is SQVTM and CDR2 is ANQGSEA in the germline V gene. CDR3 length: 15 amino acids. The V segment lost 4 bases and the J segment 5 bases; nucleotides outside the gene matches: 7. CDR3 sequence (DNA): TGCAGCGTTGCCTCCGGACTAGCGGGAGTTGAGACCCAGTACTTC. This codes for CSVASGLAGVETQYF.